This T cell receptor beta chain appears in the sequencing data of a study of OX40 agonist ivuxolimab in advanced cancers. Turning to the overall study: The costimulatory receptor OX40 (CD134) was targeted by ivuxolimab, a fully human IgG2 agonistic monoclonal antibody. Intravenous ivuxolimab was administered to patients every 2 weeks at six dose levels: 0.01, 0.1, 0.3, 1.5, 3 and 10 mg/kg. Of the roughly 52 patients in dose escalation, about 20 had hepatocellular carcinoma, some 15 had melanoma, 9 had renal cell carcinoma and 9 had head and neck cancer. A male proportion of 82.7% and a mean age of 60 years, ranging from about 20 to 79, were recorded for the dose-escalation cohort. Patients were allowed to have had prior anti-PD-1, anti-PD-L1 or anti-CTLA-4 therapy, and approximately 37% of the dose-escalation patients had been treated with checkpoint inhibitors. Three dose-escalation patients achieved partial responses, one with hepatocellular carcinoma and two with cutaneous melanoma. Peripheral TCRbeta sequencing was intended to test whether TCR sequence diversity was altered and clonal T-cell expansion was caused by ivuxolimab. The paper reports the monotherapy dose-escalation portion (N = 52 patients) of the phase I ivuxolimab trial.

Points on this clone: What this receptor recognizes is not known. The record has no base qualities; no much larger clone is one base away.

The paper as a whole reports these results and caveats: In the 0.1-3.0 mg/kg groups, partial responders had among the lowest normalized peripheral clonal expansion, particularly in CD8+ T cells. The antigen specificity of the clonally expanded peripheral T cells was not determined. After ivuxolimab, expanded clones were on average more numerous among CD8+ T cells than among CD4+ T cells. Clonal expansion of both CD4+ and CD8+ blood T cells was observed from baseline to week 6 at doses 0.1 to 3.0 mg/kg. Low levels of normalized T-cell clonal expansion were also seen in some patients who did not respond.

In the germline V gene, CDR1 corresponds to SGHVS and CDR2 to FNYEAQ. The cysteine opens and the phenylalanine closes a CDR3 of 15 amino acids. Here the CDR3 DNA is all that survives: 45 bases in frame from base 1. Trimming takes 1 base from V and 0 bases from J, and the germline ends sit 9 bases apart. For sequencing of the TCRbeta CDR3 region, genomic DNA was extracted from the sorted cells. TCRbeta CDR3 regions were sequenced using the immunoSEQ Assay. TCRdb took over this immuneACCESS table, retaining in-frame rearrangements with V and J assigned. Such tables are incomplete; in checked studies, under half of the missing clones stem from an unresolved V gene, and the remainder is unexplained. The sample profile shows more than 40,000 clones; 75% to 90% of them were found once. The biggest ten clones account for around 11% of the sample. The trial excluded patients who had a history of autoimmune disease or who were on systemic immunosuppression. Peripheral blood for TCR sequencing was drawn from every dose cohort at baseline, at cycle 4 day 1 and at cycle 7 day 1. Samples came from an open-label, multicenter, first-in-human phase I dose-escalation trial of ivuxolimab. Adults with locally advanced or metastatic melanoma, renal cell carcinoma, hepatocellular carcinoma or head and neck squamous cell carcinoma were enrolled in the trial. Before TCR sequencing, CD4+ T cells and CD8+ T cells were sorted from peripheral blood as separate populations.

The sample consisted of CD4+ or CD8+ T cells sorted from blood, taken in a trial of the OX40 agonist ivuxolimab. This receptor chain uses TRBV7-6 and TRBJ2-5; TRBD1 is a weak D gene call, 5 bases matching. The sequence was collected from an adult with an advanced solid tumor such as melanoma, head and neck, liver or kidney cancer. The CDR3 protein sequence reads: CASSLEAGHQETQYF. The DNA reads TGTGCCAGCAGCTTAGAGGCAGGGCACCAAGAGACCCAGTACTTC.